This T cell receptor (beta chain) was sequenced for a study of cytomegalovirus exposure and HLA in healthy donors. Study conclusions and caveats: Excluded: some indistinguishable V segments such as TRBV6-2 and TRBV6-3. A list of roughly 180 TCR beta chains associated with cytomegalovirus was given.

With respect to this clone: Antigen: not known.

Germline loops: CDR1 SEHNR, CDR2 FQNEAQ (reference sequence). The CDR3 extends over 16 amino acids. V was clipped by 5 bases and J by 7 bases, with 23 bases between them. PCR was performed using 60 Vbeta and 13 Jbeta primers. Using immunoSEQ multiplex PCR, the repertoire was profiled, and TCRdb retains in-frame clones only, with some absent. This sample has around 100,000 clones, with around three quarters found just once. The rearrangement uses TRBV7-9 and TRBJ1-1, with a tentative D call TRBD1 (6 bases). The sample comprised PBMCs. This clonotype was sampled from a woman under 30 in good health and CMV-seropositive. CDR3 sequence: CASSPSTGQGRFEAFF. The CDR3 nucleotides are TGTGCCAGCAGCCCCTCGACAGGCCAAGGGAGATTTGAAGCTTTCTTT.